This T cell receptor (beta chain) was profiled in a study of cytomegalovirus exposure and HLA in healthy donors. Study-level findings and limits: CMV antigen specificity was confirmed in vitro for three CMV-associated chains. Analysis was carried out at a later point, and it linked a missense DCLRE1C variant to TCR beta V- and J-gene trimming.

Healthy bone marrow donors supplied every sample. Of note for this clone: What it binds is unknown.

Germline V gene sequence: CDR1 PRHDT, CDR2 FYEKMQ (reference sequence). CDR3 length: 15 amino acids. V shed 1 base, J shed 7 bases, and the junction held 1 base outside the gene matches. Both 60 Vbeta primers and 13 Jbeta primers went into the PCR. Data came from immunoSEQ multiplex PCR; TCRdb stores just in-frame clones and leaves some out. Its table records about 140,000 clones. Sequenced sample: PBMCs. The chain couples TRBV13 to TRBJ2-1; 13 bases align to TRBD2. This receptor was identified in a woman younger than 35 in good health and CMV-seronegative. CDR3 coding DNA: TGTGCCAGCAGCTTAGAGGGACTAGCGGGAAATGAGCAGTTCTTC. It is translated as CASSLEGLAGNEQFF.